The present T cell receptor (beta chain) was sequenced within a study of T cells in women clearing cervical HPV infection. The study's findings and limits: Each sample's T-cell count was unknown, possibly confounding richness. TRBV6-7 relative abundance averaged roughly 0.099% in cases and less than 0.2% in controls. A classifier using richness and V gene abundances reached an AUC of 0.7 to 0.9.

Trimming removed 4 bases at V and 2 bases at J, with 14 bases between. Germline values: CDR1 SGHRS, CDR2 YFSETQ. This CDR3 comprises 15 residues. As to this clone: No antigen is known for it. The read is 3 residues too short to cover the CDR3 end, so that end is filled in from the germline J gene.

This table comes from immunoSEQ multiplex PCR, and its TCRdb copy is limited to in-frame clones, with some not included. The table gives approximately 17,000 clones; the top ten clones make up about 10% of it. Sequencing was done on a sample of blood buffy coat. This receptor was taken from a woman aged 18 to 69 with a cervical HPV16 infection that either progressed to CIN3+ or cleared (not recorded which). The chain carries TRBV5-1 and TRBJ2-3, with D tentatively TRBD1 (6 bases). The DNA read from the CDR3 is TGCGCCAGCAGCAAACAGGGCCATCACACAGATACG. This encodes CASSKQGHHTDT. The CDR3 in full is CASSKQGHHTDTQYF.